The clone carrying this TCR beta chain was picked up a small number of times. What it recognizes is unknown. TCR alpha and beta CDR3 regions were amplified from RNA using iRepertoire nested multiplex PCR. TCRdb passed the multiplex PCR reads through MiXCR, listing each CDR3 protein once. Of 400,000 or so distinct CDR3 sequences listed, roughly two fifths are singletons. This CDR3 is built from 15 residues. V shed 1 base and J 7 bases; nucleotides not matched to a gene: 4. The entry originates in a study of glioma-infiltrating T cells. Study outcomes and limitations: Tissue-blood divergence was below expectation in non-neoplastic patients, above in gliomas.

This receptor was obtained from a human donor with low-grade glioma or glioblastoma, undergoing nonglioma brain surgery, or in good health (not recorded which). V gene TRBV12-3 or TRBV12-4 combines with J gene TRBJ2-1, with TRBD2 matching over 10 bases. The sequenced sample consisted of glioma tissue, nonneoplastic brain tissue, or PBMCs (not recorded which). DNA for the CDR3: TGTGCCAGCAGTTTAGATCTAGCGGGAGTAAATGAGCAGTTCTTC. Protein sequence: CASSLDLAGVNEQFF.